Sequencing of this T cell receptor beta chain was carried out in a study of immune evolution from preneoplasia to lung adenocarcinoma. Study-wide context: HLA loss of heterozygosity: around 6.5% AIS, 15% MIA, about 35% ADC, none AAH.

Germline values: CDR1 SGHTA, CDR2 FQGNSA. The CDR3 extends over 15 amino acids. V dropped 1 base and J dropped 5 bases, with 11 bases sitting between them. With regard to this clone: Antigen specificity is unknown.

Study observations and caveats: Clonality was highest in normal lung, lower in later-stage lesions apparently. Highest clonality occurred in KRAS-mutant, not EGFR-mutant or double wild-type, nodules.

Method: immunoSEQ multiplex PCR; TCRdb's copy keeps in-frame clones and lacks some. The sample yields 35,000 to 40,000 clones, 74% seen once. The receptor was isolated from a person in their 60s with lung adenocarcinoma. The specimen was FFPE invasive lung adenocarcinoma tissue. V is TRBV7-2 and J is TRBJ2-2; D is possibly TRBD2 (6 bases). CDR3 nucleotides: TGTGCCAGCAGCTTAGGGGCGGGAAATACCGGGGAGCTGTTTTTT. It specifies CASSLGAGNTGELFF.